Sequencing of this T cell receptor (beta chain) was carried out in a study of control samples from healthy donors and cancer patients. The method was immunoSEQ multiplex PCR; TCRdb's version includes in-frame clones alone and lacks a portion of them. The profile shows fewer than 60,000 clones, around 95% of them singletons. The sequencing sample was made of blood. The receptor's source is a man aged 30 to 39 in good health.

The CDR3 protein is CATSRSDRGSFWSNQPQHF. As DNA, the CDR3 is TGTGCCACCAGCAGATCGGACAGGGGCTCGTTTTGGAGCAATCAGCCCCAGCATTTT. This chain links TRBV15 with TRBJ1-5; 9 bases are a match to TRBD1. The CDR3 consists of 19 residues. Germline V gene lookup returns CDR1 LNHNV and CDR2 YYDKDF (reference sequence). Trimming cost V 2 bases and J 1 base; bases outside gene matches: 12.